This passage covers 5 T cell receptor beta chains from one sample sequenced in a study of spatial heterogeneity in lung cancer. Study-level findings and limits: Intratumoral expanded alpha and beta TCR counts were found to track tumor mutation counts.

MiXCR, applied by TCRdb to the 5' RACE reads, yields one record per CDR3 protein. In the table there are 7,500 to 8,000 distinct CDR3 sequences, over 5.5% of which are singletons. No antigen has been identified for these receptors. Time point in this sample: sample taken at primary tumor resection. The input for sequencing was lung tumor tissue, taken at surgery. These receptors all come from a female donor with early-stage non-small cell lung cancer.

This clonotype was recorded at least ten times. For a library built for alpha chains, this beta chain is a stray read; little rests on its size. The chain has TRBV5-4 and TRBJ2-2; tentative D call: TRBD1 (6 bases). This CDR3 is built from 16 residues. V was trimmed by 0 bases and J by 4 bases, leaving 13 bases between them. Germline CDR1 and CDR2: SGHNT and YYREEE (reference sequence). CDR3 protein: CASSLAAGAVTGELFF. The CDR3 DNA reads TGTGCCAGCAGCTTGGCGGCAGGGGCGGTCACCGGGGAGCTGTTTTTT.

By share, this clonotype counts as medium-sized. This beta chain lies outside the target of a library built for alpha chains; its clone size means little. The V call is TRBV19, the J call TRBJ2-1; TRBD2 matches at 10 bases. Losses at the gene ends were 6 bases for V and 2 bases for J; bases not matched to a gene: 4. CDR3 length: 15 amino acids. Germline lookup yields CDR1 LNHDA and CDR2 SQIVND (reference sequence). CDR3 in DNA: TGTGCCAGTAGACAAACTAGCGGGGCCTACAATGAGCAGTTCTTC. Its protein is CASRQTSGAYNEQFF.

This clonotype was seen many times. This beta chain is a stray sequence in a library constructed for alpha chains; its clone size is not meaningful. DNA for the CDR3: TGCAGCGCCGAAGGCCCTGGAAACACCATATATTTT. Its protein is CSAEGPGNTIYF. This chain uses TRBV29-1 with TRBJ1-3; D gene unclear. Germline V gene lookup returns CDR1 SQVTM and CDR2 ANQGSEA. CDR3 length equals 12 residues. V gave up 7 bases and J gave up 2 bases, with 9 bases separating them.

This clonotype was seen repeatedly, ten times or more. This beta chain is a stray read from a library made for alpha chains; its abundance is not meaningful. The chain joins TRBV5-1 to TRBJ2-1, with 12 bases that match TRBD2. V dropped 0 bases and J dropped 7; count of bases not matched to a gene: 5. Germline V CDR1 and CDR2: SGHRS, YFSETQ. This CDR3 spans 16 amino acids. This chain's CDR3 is CASSLALAGGENEQFF. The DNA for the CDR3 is TGCGCCAGCAGCTTGGCCCTAGCGGGAGGGGAAAATGAGCAGTTCTTC.

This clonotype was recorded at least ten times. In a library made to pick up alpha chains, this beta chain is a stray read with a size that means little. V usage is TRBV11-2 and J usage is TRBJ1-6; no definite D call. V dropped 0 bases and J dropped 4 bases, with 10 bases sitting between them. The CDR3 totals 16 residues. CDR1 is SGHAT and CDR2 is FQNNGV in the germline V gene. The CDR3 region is CASSLETGGYNSPLHF. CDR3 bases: TGTGCCAGCAGCTTAGAGACCGGCGGATATAATTCACCCCTCCACTTT.